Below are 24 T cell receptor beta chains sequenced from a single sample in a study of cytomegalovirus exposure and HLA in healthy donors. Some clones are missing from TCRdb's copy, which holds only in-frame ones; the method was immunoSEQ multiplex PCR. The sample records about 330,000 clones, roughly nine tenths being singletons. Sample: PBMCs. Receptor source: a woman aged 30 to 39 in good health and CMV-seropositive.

The CDR3 spells CASTYGSTEAFF. DNA for the CDR3: TGTGCCAGTACCTACGGGAGCACTGAAGCTTTCTTT. This chain connects TRBV19 to TRBJ1-1; D is uncertain. This CDR3 has 12 amino acids. Germline-derived CDR1 and CDR2 are LNHDA and SQIVND (reference sequence). V was pared by 7 bases and J by 4 bases, with 10 bases between. The variable domain in full, completed from reference TRBV19 and TRBJ1-1, reads DGGITQSPKYLFRKEGQNVTLSCEQNLNHDAMYWYRQDPGQGLRLIYYSQIVNDFQKGDIAEGYSVSREKKESFPLTVTSAQKNPTAFYLCASTYGSTEAFFGQGTRLTVV.

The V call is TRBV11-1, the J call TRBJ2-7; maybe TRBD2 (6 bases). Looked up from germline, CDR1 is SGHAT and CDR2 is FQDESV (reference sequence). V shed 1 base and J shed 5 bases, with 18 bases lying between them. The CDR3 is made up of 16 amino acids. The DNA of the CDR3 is TGTGCCAGCAGCTTAGTACCGGGACTTCAGAGGGACGAGCAGTACTTC. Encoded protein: CASSLVPGLQRDEQYF.

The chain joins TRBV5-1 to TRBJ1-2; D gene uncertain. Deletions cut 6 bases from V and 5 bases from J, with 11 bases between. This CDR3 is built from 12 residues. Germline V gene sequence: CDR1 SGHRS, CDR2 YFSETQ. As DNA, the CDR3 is TGCGCCAGCACTGGGGAGGAGTATGGCTACACCTTC. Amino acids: CASTGEEYGYTF.

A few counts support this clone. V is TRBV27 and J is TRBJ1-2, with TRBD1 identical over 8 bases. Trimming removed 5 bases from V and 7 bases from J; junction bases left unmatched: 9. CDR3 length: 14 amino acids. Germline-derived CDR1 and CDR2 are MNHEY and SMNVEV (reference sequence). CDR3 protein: CASSGLQGAGGYTF. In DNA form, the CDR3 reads TGTGCCAGCAGTGGACTCCAGGGGGCCGGTGGCTACACCTTC.

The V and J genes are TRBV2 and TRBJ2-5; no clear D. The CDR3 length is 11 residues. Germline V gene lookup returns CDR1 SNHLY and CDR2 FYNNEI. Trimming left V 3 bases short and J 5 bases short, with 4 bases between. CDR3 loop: CASSEYETQYF. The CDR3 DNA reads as TGTGCCAGCAGTGAGTACGAGACCCAGTACTTC. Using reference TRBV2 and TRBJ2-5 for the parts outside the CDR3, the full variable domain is EPEVTQTPSHQVTQMGQEVILRCVPISNHLYFYWYRQILGQKVEFLVSFYNNEISEKSEIFDDQFSVERPDGSNFTLKIRSTKLEDSAMYFCASSEYETQYFGPGTRLLVL.

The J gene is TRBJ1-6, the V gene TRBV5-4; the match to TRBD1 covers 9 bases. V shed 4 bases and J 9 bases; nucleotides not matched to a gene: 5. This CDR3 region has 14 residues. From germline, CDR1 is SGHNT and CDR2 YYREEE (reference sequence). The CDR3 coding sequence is TGTGCCAGCAGCACCGGGACAGGGTTTTCACCCCTCCACTTT. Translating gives CASSTGTGFSPLHF.

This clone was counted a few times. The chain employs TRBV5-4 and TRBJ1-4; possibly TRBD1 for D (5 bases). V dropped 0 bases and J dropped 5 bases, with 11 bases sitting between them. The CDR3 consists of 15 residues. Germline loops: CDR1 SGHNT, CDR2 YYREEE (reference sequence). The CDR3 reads CASSLAPGPNEKLFF. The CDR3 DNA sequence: TGTGCCAGCAGCTTGGCTCCAGGGCCGAATGAAAAACTGTTTTTT.

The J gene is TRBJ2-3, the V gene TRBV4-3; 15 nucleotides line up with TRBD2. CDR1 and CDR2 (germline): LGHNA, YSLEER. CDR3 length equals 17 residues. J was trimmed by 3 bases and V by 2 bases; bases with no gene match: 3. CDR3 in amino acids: CASSQYGTSGRTDTQYF. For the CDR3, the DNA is TGCGCCAGCAGCCAATACGGGACTAGCGGGAGGACAGATACGCAGTATTTT.

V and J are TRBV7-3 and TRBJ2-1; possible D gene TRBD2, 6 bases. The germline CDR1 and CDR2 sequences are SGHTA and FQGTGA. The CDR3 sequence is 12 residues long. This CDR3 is CASGDRRSEQFF. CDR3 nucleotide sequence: TGTGCGTCGGGGGACCGAAGGAGTGAGCAGTTCTTC.

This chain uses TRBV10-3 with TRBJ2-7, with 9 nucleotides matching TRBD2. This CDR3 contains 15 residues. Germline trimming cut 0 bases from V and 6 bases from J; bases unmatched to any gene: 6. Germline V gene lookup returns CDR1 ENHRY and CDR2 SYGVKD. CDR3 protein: CAISESGGRAGEQYF. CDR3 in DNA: TGTGCCATCAGTGAGTCGGGCGGGAGGGCCGGCGAGCAGTACTTC.

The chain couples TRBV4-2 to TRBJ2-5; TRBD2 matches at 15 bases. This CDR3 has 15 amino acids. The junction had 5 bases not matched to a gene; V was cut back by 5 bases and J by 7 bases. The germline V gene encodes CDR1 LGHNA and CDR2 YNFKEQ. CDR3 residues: CASSSRTSGGGTQYF. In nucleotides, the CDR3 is TGTGCCAGCAGCTCCCGGACTAGCGGGGGGGGGACCCAGTACTTC.

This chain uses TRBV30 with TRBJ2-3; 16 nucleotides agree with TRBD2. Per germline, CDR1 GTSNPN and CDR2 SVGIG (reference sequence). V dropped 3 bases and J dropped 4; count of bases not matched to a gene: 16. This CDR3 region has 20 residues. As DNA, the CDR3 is TGTGCCTGGAGGTCACCGGGACTAGCGGGAGGGCCGGGGCGTGCAGATACGCAGTATTTT. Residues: CAWRSPGLAGGPGRADTQYF.

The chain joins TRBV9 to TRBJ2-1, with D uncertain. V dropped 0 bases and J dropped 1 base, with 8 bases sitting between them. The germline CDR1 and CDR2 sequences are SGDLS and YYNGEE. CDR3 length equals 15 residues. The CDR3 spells CASSVAMRSYNEQFF. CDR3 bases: TGTGCCAGCAGCGTAGCTATGAGGTCCTACAATGAGCAGTTCTTC. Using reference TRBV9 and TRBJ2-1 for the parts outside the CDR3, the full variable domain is DSGVTQTPKHLITATGQRVTLRCSPRSGDLSVYWYQQSLDQGLQFLIQYYNGEERAKGNILERFSAQQFPDLHSELNLSSLELGDSALYFCASSVAMRSYNEQFFGPGTRLTVL.

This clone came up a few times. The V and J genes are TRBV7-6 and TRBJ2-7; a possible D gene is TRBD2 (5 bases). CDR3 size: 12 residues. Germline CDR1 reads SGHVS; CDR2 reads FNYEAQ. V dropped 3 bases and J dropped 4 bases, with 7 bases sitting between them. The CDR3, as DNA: TGTGCCAGCAGCTTCCGCGGGTACGAGCAGTACTTC. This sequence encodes CASSFRGYEQYF.

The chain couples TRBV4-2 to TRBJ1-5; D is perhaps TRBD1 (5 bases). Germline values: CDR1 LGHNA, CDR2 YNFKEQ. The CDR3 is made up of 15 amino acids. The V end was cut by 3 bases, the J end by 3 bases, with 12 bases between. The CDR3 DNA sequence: TGTGCCAGCAGCCAGTCGGCAGGGACCAATCAGCCCCAGCATTTT. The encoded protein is CASSQSAGTNQPQHF.

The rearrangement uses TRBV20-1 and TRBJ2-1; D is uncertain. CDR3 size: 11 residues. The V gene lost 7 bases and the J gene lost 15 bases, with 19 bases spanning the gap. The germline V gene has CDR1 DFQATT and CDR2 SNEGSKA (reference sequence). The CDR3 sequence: CSVLTSSLAFF. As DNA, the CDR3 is TGCAGTGTCCTAACAAGCTCATTGGCGTTCTTC.

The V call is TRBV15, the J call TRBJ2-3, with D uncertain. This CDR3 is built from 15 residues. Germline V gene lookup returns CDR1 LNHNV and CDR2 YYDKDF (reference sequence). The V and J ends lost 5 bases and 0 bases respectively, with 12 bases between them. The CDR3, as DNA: TGTGCCACCAGCGGGCAGACCTCTAGCACAGATACGCAGTATTTT. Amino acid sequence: CATSGQTSSTDTQYF. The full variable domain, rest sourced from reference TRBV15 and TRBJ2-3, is DAMVIQNPRYQVTQFGKPVTLSCSQTLNHNVMYWYQQKSSQAPKLLFHYYDKDFNNEADTPDNFQSRRPNTSFCFLDIRSPGLGDTAMYLCATSGQTSSTDTQYFGPGTRLTVL.

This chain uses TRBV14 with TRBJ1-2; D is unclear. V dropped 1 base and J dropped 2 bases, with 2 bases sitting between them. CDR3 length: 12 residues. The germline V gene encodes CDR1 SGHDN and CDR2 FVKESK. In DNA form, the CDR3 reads TGTGCCAGCAGCCAAGGAAACTATGGCTACACCTTC. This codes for CASSQGNYGYTF.

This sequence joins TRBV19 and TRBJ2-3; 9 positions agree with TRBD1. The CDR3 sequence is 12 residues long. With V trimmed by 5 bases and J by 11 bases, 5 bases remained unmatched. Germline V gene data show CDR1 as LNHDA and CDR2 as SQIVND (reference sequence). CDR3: CASSLGTGKQYF. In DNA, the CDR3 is TGTGCCAGTAGTCTCGGGACAGGGAAGCAGTATTTT.

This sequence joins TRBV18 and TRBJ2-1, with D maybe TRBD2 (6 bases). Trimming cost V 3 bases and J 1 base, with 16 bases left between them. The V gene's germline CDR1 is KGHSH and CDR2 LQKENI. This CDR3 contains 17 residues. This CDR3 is CASSPTFAGNSYNEQFF. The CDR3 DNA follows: TGTGCCAGCTCACCCACCTTCGCGGGAAATTCCTACAATGAGCAGTTCTTC. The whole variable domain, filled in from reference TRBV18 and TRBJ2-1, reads NAGVMQNPRHLVRRRGQEARLRCSPMKGHSHVYWYRQLPEEGLKFMVYLQKENIIDESGMPKERFSAEFPKEGPSILRIQQVVRGDSAAYFCASSPTFAGNSYNEQFFGPGTRLTVL.

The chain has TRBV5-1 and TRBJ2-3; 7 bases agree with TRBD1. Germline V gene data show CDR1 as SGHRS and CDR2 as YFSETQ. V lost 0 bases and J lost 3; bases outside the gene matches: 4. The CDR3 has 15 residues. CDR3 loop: CASSLAGTATDTQYF. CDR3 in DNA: TGCGCCAGCAGCTTGGCCGGGACAGCGACAGATACGCAGTATTTT.

CDR3 DNA: TGCGCCAGCAGCTTGATGAACACTGAAGCTTTCTTT. Its translation: CASSLMNTEAFF. The chain carries TRBV5-1 and TRBJ1-1; D uncertain. Trimming took off 1 base at V and 0 bases at J, with 1 base between the two ends. The CDR3 runs to 12 residues. Germline V gives CDR1 SGHRS, CDR2 YFSETQ.

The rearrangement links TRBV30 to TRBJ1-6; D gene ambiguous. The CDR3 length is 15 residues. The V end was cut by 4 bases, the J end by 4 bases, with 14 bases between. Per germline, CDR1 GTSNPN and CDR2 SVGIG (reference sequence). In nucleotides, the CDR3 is TGTGCCTGGAATCCCATCAAGGCTTATAATTCACCCCTCCACTTT. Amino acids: CAWNPIKAYNSPLHF.

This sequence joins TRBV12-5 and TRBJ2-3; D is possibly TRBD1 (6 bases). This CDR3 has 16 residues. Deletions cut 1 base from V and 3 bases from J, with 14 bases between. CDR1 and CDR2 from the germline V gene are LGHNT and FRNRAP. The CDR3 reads CASGLAGQRGTDTQYF. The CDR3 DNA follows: TGTGCTAGTGGTTTGGCTGGCCAAAGGGGGACAGATACGCAGTATTTT.